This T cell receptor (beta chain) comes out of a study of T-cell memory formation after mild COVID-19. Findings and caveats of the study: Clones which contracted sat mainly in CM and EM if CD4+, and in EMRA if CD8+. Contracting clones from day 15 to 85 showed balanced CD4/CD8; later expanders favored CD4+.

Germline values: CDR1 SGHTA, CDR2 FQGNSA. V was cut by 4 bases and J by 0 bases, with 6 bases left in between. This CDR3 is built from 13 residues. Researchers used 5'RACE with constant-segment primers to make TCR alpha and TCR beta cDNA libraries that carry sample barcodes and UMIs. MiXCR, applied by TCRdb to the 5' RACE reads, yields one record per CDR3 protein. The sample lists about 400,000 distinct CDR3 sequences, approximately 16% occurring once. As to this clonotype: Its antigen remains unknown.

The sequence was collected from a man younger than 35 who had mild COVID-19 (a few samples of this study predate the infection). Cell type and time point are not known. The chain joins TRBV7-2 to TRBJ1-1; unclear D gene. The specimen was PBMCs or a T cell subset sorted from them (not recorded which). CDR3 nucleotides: TGTGCCAGCAGCTCGTATATGAACACTGAAGCTTTCTTT. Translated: CASSSYMNTEAFF.